This is a list of T cell receptor beta chains from one sample in a study of neurological immune-mediated disorders. In TCRdb, the 5' RACE reads were re-called with MiXCR into one record per CDR3 protein. This table holds under 70,000 distinct CDR3 sequences, 24% found once. The specimen sequenced was PBMCs. Source of these receptors: a man aged 55-75 years with HTLV-1-associated myelopathy (HAM/TSP). Each CDR3 is given with its conserved first and last residue. D genes are given only for firm matches. Size values are once, few and many counts, or a class for expanded clones, and some rows have none.

j_gene | v_gene | d_gene | abundance | CDR3nt | CDR3aa
TRBJ1-4 | TRBV4-2 | - | - | TGTGCCAGCAGCCAAGCGACAATCGGGGAAAAACTGTTTTTT | CASSQATIGEKLFF
TRBJ2-3 | TRBV5-1 | - | many | TGCGCCAGCAGCTTGGCCACTAGTTCGGCAGATACGCAGTATTTT | CASSLATSSADTQYF
TRBJ2-7 | TRBV7-9 | TRBD1 | many | TGTGCCAGCAGCTTGGACAGGGTGCAACCCGACGGGTCCTACGAGCAGTACTTC | CASSLDRVQPDGSYEQYF
TRBJ1-2 | TRBV5-1 | - | many | TGCGCCAGCAGCCTTGGGGACCCAGGAAACTATGGCTACACCTTC | CASSLGDPGNYGYTF
TRBJ2-7 | TRBV20-1 | TRBD1 | many | TGCAGTGCTAGCAACCGGGACAGACTCTACGAGCAGTACTTC | CSASNRDRLYEQYF
TRBJ2-1 | TRBV20-1 | - | many | TGCAGTGCTAGGGACACCTTGCGAGGCGAGCAGTTCTTC | CSARDTLRGEQFF
TRBJ1-1 | TRBV5-1 | - | many | TGCGCCAGCAGCTTGAGAGGGCAGACGAACACTGAAGCTTTCTTT | CASSLRGQTNTEAFF
TRBJ2-7 | TRBV5-1 | - | many | TGCGCCAGCAGCTTGGGTGTCAGGAAAACCTCCTACGAGCAGTACTTC | CASSLGVRKTSYEQYF
TRBJ1-1 | TRBV7-9 | - | - | TGTGCCAGCAGCTCCTCTAGTGGTATATTGGCTTTCTTT | CASSSSSGILAFF
TRBJ2-1 | TRBV4-2 | TRBD1 | few | TGTGCCAGCAGCCAAATTGGGGGCAGGGGGAGCAATGAGCAGTTCTTC | CASSQIGGRGSNEQFF
TRBJ2-7 | TRBV4-1 | - | few | TGCGCCAGCAGCCAAGGAACAGGGAGATACGAGCAGTACTTC | CASSQGTGRYEQYF
TRBJ2-3 | TRBV6-6 | TRBD2 | many | TGTGCCAGCAGTTTCGGGACTAGCGGATATACGCAGTATTTT | CASSFGTSGYTQYF
TRBJ2-7 | TRBV20-1 | - | - | TGCAGTGCTAGAGACCCCGCCGGGGCCTACGATCTGTACTTC | CSARDPAGAYDLYF
TRBJ2-7 | TRBV20-1 | TRBD2 | - | TGCAGTGCCGGACTAGCGGAAAACTTCTACGAGCAGTACTTC | CSAGLAENFYEQYF
TRBJ1-1 | TRBV2 | TRBD1 | once | TGTGCCAGCAGTGAAGCGGGGACAGGGCGGAATTCGGCTTTCTTT | CASSEAGTGRNSAFF
TRBJ2-1 | TRBV6-1 | - | - | TGTGCCAGCAGTGAAACCTATTACAATGAGCAGTTCTTC | CASSETYYNEQFF
TRBJ2-1 | TRBV5-6 | - | many | TGTGCCAGCAGCCTAGGACTAGAGCAGTTCTTC | CASSLGLEQFF
TRBJ2-7 | TRBV20-1 | - | many | TGCAGTGTTACTACCGCCAGGGGCGTCCACGAGCAGTACTTC | CSVTTARGVHEQYF
TRBJ2-4 | TRBV5-6 | - | many | TGTGCCAGCAGCTTGGGGGGCCAGGGGAGCATTCAGTACTTC | CASSLGGQGSIQYF
TRBJ2-7 | TRBV7-2 | - | many | TGTGCCAGCAGCTTAGCCAGGGGGGTATACGAGCAGTACTTC | CASSLARGVYEQYF
TRBJ2-1 | TRBV7-2 | TRBD1 | many | TGTGCCAGCAGCCGAGGGACAGGGGAGGGTGAGCAGTTCTTC | CASSRGTGEGEQFF
TRBJ2-2 | TRBV29-1 | TRBD1 | few | TGCAGCGTTAGGACAGGGGAGGCCGGGGAGCTGTTTTTT | CSVRTGEAGELFF
TRBJ2-5 | TRBV20-1 | - | many | TGCAGTGCGGGGGGCGGGTCCGGCCAAGAGACCCAGTACTTC | CSAGGGSGQETQYF
TRBJ1-2 | TRBV5-1 | - | many | TGCGCCAGCAGCCCGGACGGAGCTAACTATGGCTACACCTTC | CASSPDGANYGYTF
TRBJ2-1 | TRBV9 | - | many | TGTGCCAGCAGCGGGGGGACTGGCTCCTACAATGAGCAGTTCTTC | CASSGGTGSYNEQFF
TRBJ2-5 | TRBV7-6 | TRBD2 | - | TGTGCCAGCAGCTTAGGGTTTGCGGGAGTGGAAGAGACCCAGTACTTC | CASSLGFAGVEETQYF
TRBJ2-2 | TRBV7-2 | - | many | TGTGCCAGCAGCCAGGGGACGAACACCGGGGAGCTGTTTTTT | CASSQGTNTGELFF
TRBJ2-7 | TRBV5-1 | - | few | TGCGCCAGCAGCTTGACTTCACCGGCCTACGAGCAGTACTTC | CASSLTSPAYEQYF
TRBJ1-5 | TRBV7-3 | - | many | TGTGCCAGCAGCACGGACAGCAATCAGCCCCAGCATTTT | CASSTDSNQPQHF
TRBJ2-5 | TRBV10-2 | - | many | TGCGCCAGCAGTGAGTCCCAGGTCGATGGGACCCAGTACTTC | CASSESQVDGTQYF
TRBJ2-1 | TRBV7-9 | TRBD2 | many | TGTGCCAGCAGCCTAGCGGGACTCTCCTACAATGAGCAGTTCTTC | CASSLAGLSYNEQFF
TRBJ1-2 | TRBV5-6 | - | many | TGTGCCAGCAGCTTCGGGTTGGGGGCGGTAGGCTACACCTTC | CASSFGLGAVGYTF
TRBJ1-6 | TRBV6-5 | - | many | TGTGCCAGTCGCCGGACAGACAATAATTCACCCCTCCACTTT | CASRRTDNNSPLHF
TRBJ2-2 | TRBV10-2 | TRBD2 | - | TGCGCCAGCAGCCCGGGACTACCCGCGAACACCGGGGAGCTGTTTTTT | CASSPGLPANTGELFF
TRBJ2-1 | TRBV5-1 | TRBD2 | few | TGCGCCAGCAGCCGAGCGGGATCAAATGGGGGTGAGCAGTTCTTC | CASSRAGSNGGEQFF
TRBJ2-5 | TRBV3-1 | TRBD2 | many | TGTGCCAGCAGCCAAGATTTAGCGGGAGGAGGGGAGACCCAGTACTTC | CASSQDLAGGGETQYF
TRBJ2-3 | TRBV5-1 | - | many | TGCGCCAGCAGTGAACTGGCTACCGGGACTCCCACAGATACGCAGTATTTT | CASSELATGTPTDTQYF
TRBJ2-1 | TRBV20-1 | - | many | TGCAGTGCTTCCACGGAGAATGAGCAGTTCTTC | CSASTENEQFF
TRBJ2-7 | TRBV4-1 | TRBD1 | many | TGCGCCAGCAGCCTCTCCGGGACAGGGGGCTACGAGCAGTACTTC | CASSLSGTGGYEQYF
TRBJ1-5 | TRBV24-1 | - | many | TGTGCCACCAGTGATAATGGTAAGGGCAATCAGCCCCAGCATTTT | CATSDNGKGNQPQHF
TRBJ2-1 | TRBV3-1 | - | many | TGTGCCAGCAGCCAAGATCCAGCGCTCGACAATGAGCAGTTCTTC | CASSQDPALDNEQFF
TRBJ2-2 | TRBV12-3/TRBV12-4 | - | - | TGTGCCAGCAGTTTAGGGTCCCCCGGGGAGCTGTTTTTT | CASSLGSPGELFF
TRBJ1-5 | TRBV10-3 | - | - | TGTGCCATCAGTGAGTCCCAGGGCGGCAATCAGCCCCAGCATTTT | CAISESQGGNQPQHF
TRBJ2-2 | TRBV20-1 | TRBD1 | many | TGCACTGCTGGACAGGGGGCGACCGGGGAGCTGTTTTTT | CTAGQGATGELFF
TRBJ2-7 | TRBV23-1 | - | many | TGCGCCAGCAGTCAATTAGGCCATCGACAGTACTACGAGCAGTACTTC | CASSQLGHRQYYEQYF
TRBJ2-7 | TRBV11-1 | - | many | TGTGCCAGCAGCAACACGGGCTCCTACGAGCAGTACTTC | CASSNTGSYEQYF
TRBJ2-7 | TRBV5-1 | TRBD1 | once | TGCGCCAGCAGCTTGGGGACAGGAATCTACGAGCAGTACTTC | CASSLGTGIYEQYF
TRBJ2-7 | TRBV4-1 | TRBD2 | many | TGCGCCAGCAGCCCGGGAGCGGGAGCTTCCTACGAGCAGTACTTC | CASSPGAGASYEQYF
TRBJ2-4 | TRBV7-6 | TRBD2 | many | TGTGCCAGCAGCTCCGGGGCTAGCGGCGGAAACATTCAGTACTTC | CASSSGASGGNIQYF
TRBJ2-7 | TRBV20-1 | TRBD1 | many | TGCAGTGCTAGAGATGACAGGGGGGTCTACGAGCAGTACTTC | CSARDDRGVYEQYF
TRBJ2-6 | TRBV29-1 | - | many | TGCAGCGTCCTCGAGGCTGGGGCCAACGTCCTGACTTTC | CSVLEAGANVLTF
TRBJ2-5 | TRBV12-3/TRBV12-4 | TRBD2 | - | TGTGCCAGCAGTTTCGGACTAGAACAAGAGACCCAGTACTTC | CASSFGLEQETQYF
TRBJ2-3 | TRBV12-3/TRBV12-4 | - | many | TGTGCCAGCAGTTTACCAACAGATACGCAGTATTTT | CASSLPTDTQYF
TRBJ1-2 | TRBV27 | - | many | TGTGCCAGCAGTCCGACACATGTAGAAATTGTCTACACCTTC | CASSPTHVEIVYTF
TRBJ2-3 | TRBV9 | - | many | TGTGCCAGCAGCCCGTCTCCTCTCCCAGATACGCAGTATTTT | CASSPSPLPDTQYF